One and the same sample provided the 30 T cell receptor beta chains below, sequenced in a study of blood T cells in healthy people across ages. Combining a sample-barcoded 5' primer with a J-beta primer mix, a second PCR ran for roughly 7 to 11 cycles. TCRdb fed the 5' RACE reads into MiXCR, producing one record per CDR3 protein. This sample carries about 1.5 million distinct CDR3 sequences, approximately 39% of them seen once, and the ten largest clones take around 4%. Source material: blood. The receptors were gathered from a woman aged 18-29 years in good health.

CDR3 DNA sequence: TGCAGTGCTAGTGGAGCGGGGGCATCCTACAATGAGCAGTTCTTC. It is translated as CSASGAGASYNEQFF. The chain recombines TRBV20-1 with TRBJ2-1; 8 bases line up with TRBD2. The CDR3 is 15 amino acids. Trimming took 3 bases from V and 1 from J; bases not matched to a gene: 5. Per germline, CDR1 DFQATT and CDR2 SNEGSKA (reference sequence).

The V call is TRBV28, the J call TRBJ2-3; a possible D gene is TRBD1 (8 bases). The germline CDR1 and CDR2 sequences are MDHEN and SYDVKM. Between the trimmed V and J ends, which lost 4 bases and 2 bases, there was a span of 19 bases. This CDR3 contains 17 residues. This chain's CDR3 is CASSSLGGTGITDTQYF. The DNA for the CDR3 is TGTGCCAGCAGTTCTTTGGGAGGGACAGGAATCACAGATACGCAGTATTTT. The entire variable domain, with the rest obtained from reference TRBV28 and TRBJ2-3, is as follows: DVKVTQSSRYLVKRTGEKVFLECVQDMDHENMFWYRQDPGLGLRLIYFSYDVKMKEKGDIPEGYSVSREKKERFSLILESASTNQTSMYLCASSSLGGTGITDTQYFGPGTRLTVL.

This clonotype came up a few times. V and J are TRBV6-2 or TRBV6-3 and TRBJ2-7; TRBD1 agrees at 7 bases. CDR1 is MNHEY and CDR2 is SVGEGT in the germline V gene. After removal of 7 bases from V and 0 bases from J, the junction contained 15 bases not matched to a gene. The CDR3 is 17 amino acids. DNA for the CDR3: TGTGCCAGCACCGTAACCTGGCCGGGACAGACCTCCTACGAGCAGTACTTC. Translating it yields CASTVTWPGQTSYEQYF.

This chain connects TRBV6-6 to TRBJ2-1; 9 nucleotides agree with TRBD1. CDR3 size: 16 residues. J lost 5 bases, V lost 3 bases, and 8 bases had no gene match. Germline CDR1 and CDR2: MNHNY and SVGAGI (reference sequence). Here the CDR3 reads CASSYPDRGRDNEQFF. The DNA of the CDR3 is TGTGCCAGCAGTTATCCGGACAGGGGCCGCGACAATGAGCAGTTCTTC.

This clonotype appeared a few times. The rearrangement uses TRBV6-5 and TRBJ1-1; 8 bases map to TRBD1. The CDR3 consists of 14 residues. J lost 0 bases, V lost 7 bases, and 4 bases had no gene match. The germline V gene has CDR1 MNHEY and CDR2 SVGAGI. The CDR3: CASKRQGLNTEAFF. CDR3 DNA sequence: TGTGCCAGCAAACGACAGGGGTTGAACACTGAAGCTTTCTTT.

Points on this clonotype: This sequence may be a read error, since a much larger clone differs from it by one base. V is TRBV4-2 and J is TRBJ2-4; 9 nucleotides agree with TRBD2. The J call may be incorrect, as the DNA end agrees better with TRBJ2-7. Germline V gives CDR1 LGHNA, CDR2 YNFKEQ. The CDR3 contains 17 residues. CDR3 amino acids: CTSSQDVWREGLYEQYF. CDR3 DNA sequence: TGTACCAGCAGCCAAGATGTTTGGCGGGAGGGCCTATACGAGCAGTACTTC.

V gene TRBV7-9 combines with J gene TRBJ2-7, with TRBD1 matching over 7 bases. Germline CDR1 SEHNR, CDR2 FQNEAQ (reference sequence). The junction had 11 bases not matched to a gene; V was cut back by 8 bases and J by 1 base. There are 15 residues in the CDR3. The CDR3 DNA is TGTGCCAGCGGAGCAGGGACAGTGCTTTCCTACGAGCAGTACTTC. Amino acid sequence: CASGAGTVLSYEQYF.

Regarding this clonotype: At one end, the junction sequence differs from germline, possibly due to a read error. The J gene is TRBJ2-3, the V gene TRBV7-3, with 10 bases identical to TRBD2. Germline lookup yields CDR1 SGHTA and CDR2 FQGTGA. The CDR3 totals 16 residues. The CDR3 bases are TGTGCCAGCAGCATAACTAGCGGGGCGAGCACAGATACGCGGTATTTT. Translating it yields CASSITSGASTDTRYF.

A note on this clonotype: Sequence at one end of the junction differs from germline and may be a read error. CDR3 DNA: TGCAGTGCGTACCCTCGAACAGGGTCTGAGGCCAACGTCCTGACTTTC. Translation gives CSAYPRTGSEANVLTF. The rearrangement links TRBV20-1 to TRBJ2-6; a possible D gene is TRBD1 (6 bases). Germline V gives CDR1 DFQATT, CDR2 SNEGSKA (reference sequence). The CDR3 totals 16 residues.

This clonotype was counted a few times. The chain links TRBV18 to TRBJ2-1; 14 bases agree with TRBD2. With V trimmed by 5 bases and J by 1 base, 4 bases remained unmatched. In germline, CDR1 is KGHSH, CDR2 LQKENI. The CDR3 is made up of 17 amino acids. The CDR3 reads CASSKGTSGSSYNEQFF. CDR3 DNA sequence: TGTGCCAGCTCAAAAGGGACTAGCGGGAGTTCCTACAATGAGCAGTTCTTC.

This chain joins TRBV30 and TRBJ1-5; D is perhaps TRBD1 (6 bases). CDR3 length: 13 residues. The ends were cut back, 4 bases at V and 7 bases at J, with 14 bases in the middle. Germline CDR1 GTSNPN, CDR2 SVGIG (reference sequence). For the CDR3, the DNA is TGTGCCTGGACTCGGGGGGCCGGGCAGCCCCAGCATTTT. Translated, it gives CAWTRGAGQPQHF.

This clonotype has just a few counts. V and J are TRBV15 and TRBJ2-1; D gene uncertain. V dropped 0 bases and J dropped 9 bases, with 9 bases sitting between them. Germline V gene sequence: CDR1 LNHNV, CDR2 YYDKDF (reference sequence). The CDR3 is 13 amino acids. The CDR3 sequence: CATSRDFGSEQFF. CDR3 DNA: TGTGCCACCAGCAGAGATTTTGGAAGTGAGCAGTTCTTC. Filled out from reference TRBV15 and TRBJ2-1, the complete variable domain reads DAMVIQNPRYQVTQFGKPVTLSCSQTLNHNVMYWYQQKSSQAPKLLFHYYDKDFNNEADTPDNFQSRRPNTSFCFLDIRSPGLGDTAMYLCATSRDFGSEQFFGPGTRLTVL.

This clonotype has just a few counts. This chain uses TRBV4-3 with TRBJ2-3; 7 bases agree with TRBD2. The germline V gene has CDR1 LGHNA and CDR2 YSLEER. The CDR3 runs 17 residues. The V and J ends lost 3 bases and 5 bases, in that order; junction bases with no gene match: 14. The CDR3 protein is CASSHPMGGDQEDTQYF. Written as DNA, the CDR3 is TGCGCCAGCAGCCATCCAATGGGAGGGGATCAGGAAGATACGCAGTATTTT.

J is TRBJ1-6 and V is TRBV6-4; D is ambiguous. Between the trimmed V and J ends, which lost 1 base and 4 bases, there was a span of 8 bases. The CDR3 has 15 residues. CDR1 MRHNA and CDR2 SNTAGT come from the germline V gene. The CDR3 DNA is TGTGCCAGCAGTGACTTCACACTGTATAATTCACCCCTCCACTTT. It yields the protein CASSDFTLYNSPLHF.

V usage is TRBV29-1 and J usage is TRBJ1-1; no reliable D call. V was shortened by 6 bases and J by 0 bases, with 11 bases between the two germline ends. Germline-derived CDR1 and CDR2 are SQVTM and ANQGSEA. The CDR3 contains 13 residues. As DNA, the CDR3 is TGCAGCGTCGGATTTCTCCTGAACACTGAAGCTTTCTTT. Residues: CSVGFLLNTEAFF.

CDR3: CASSLGGGIRGNEQFF. In DNA form, the CDR3 reads TGTGCCAGCAGTTTAGGCGGGGGGATAAGGGGCAATGAGCAGTTCTTC. The V call is TRBV28, the J call TRBJ2-1; TRBD2 aligns across 8 bases. With V trimmed by 2 bases and J by 6 bases, 9 bases remained unmatched. From germline, CDR1 is MDHEN and CDR2 SYDVKM. This CDR3 is 16 amino acids long. The variable domain in full, completed from reference TRBV28 and TRBJ2-1, reads DVKVTQSSRYLVKRTGEKVFLECVQDMDHENMFWYRQDPGLGLRLIYFSYDVKMKEKGDIPEGYSVSREKKERFSLILESASTNQTSMYLCASSLGGGIRGNEQFFGPGTRLTVL.

This chain links TRBV12-3 or TRBV12-4 with TRBJ1-2; maybe TRBD1 (6 bases). Between the trimmed V and J ends, which lost 3 bases and 6 bases, there was a span of 17 bases. The CDR3 runs to 15 residues. The CDR3 here is CASSFGSGVVDGYTF. The CDR3 nucleotides read TGTGCCAGCAGTTTTGGGTCAGGGGTGGTGGATGGCTACACCTTC.

Note on this clonotype: At one end the junction does not follow the germline gene, possibly because of a read error. The chain is built from TRBV30 and TRBJ1-1; no clear D gene. There are 13 residues in the CDR3. CDR1 and CDR2 from the germline V gene are GTSNPN and SVGIG (reference sequence). The CDR3 here is CARSVSGNTEAFF. The CDR3 bases are TGTGCCCGGAGTGTATCGGGGAACACTGAAGCTTTCTTT.

There are a few counts of this clonotype. This chain links TRBV4-3 with TRBJ1-2; 7 bases line up with TRBD1. The trim removed 5 bases at V and 3 bases at J, leaving 15 bases unmatched. The CDR3 is made up of 17 amino acids. The germline V gene encodes CDR1 LGHNA and CDR2 YSLEER. CDR3 loop: CASSARQGTVLHYGYTF. The CDR3 nucleotides read TGCGCCAGCAGCGCCCGACAGGGCACTGTCCTGCACTATGGCTACACCTTC.

This chain links TRBV7-9 with TRBJ2-7; D is undetermined. V lost 2 bases and J 3 bases, leaving 8 bases between the germline ends. Germline V gives CDR1 SEHNR, CDR2 FQNEAQ (reference sequence). This CDR3 comprises 13 residues. The CDR3 nucleotides are TGTGCCAGCAGCTTAAAAGGGAACTACGAGCAGTACTTC. Residues: CASSLKGNYEQYF.

V usage is TRBV4-1 and J usage is TRBJ1-2, with D uncertain. Germline V gene sequence: CDR1 MGHRA, CDR2 YSYEKL. The CDR3 consists of 16 residues. The germline V and J ends were trimmed by 0 bases and 2 bases, with 13 bases remaining between them. This chain's CDR3 is CASSQDGRGTNYGYTF. The DNA for the CDR3 is TGCGCCAGCAGCCAAGATGGGAGAGGCACCAACTATGGCTACACCTTC.

V and J are TRBV25-1 and TRBJ1-6; D remains ambiguous. The CDR3 consists of 16 residues. V was clipped by 6 bases and J by 0 bases, with 12 bases between them. Germline V gene sequence: CDR1 MGHDK, CDR2 SYGVNS. CDR3 coding DNA: TGTGCCAGCAGAGAGACCCCGAGCTCCTATAATTCACCCCTCCACTTT. Its translation: CASRETPSSYNSPLHF.

The V call is TRBV29-1, the J call TRBJ1-2; D is undetermined. The germline V gene has CDR1 SQVTM and CDR2 ANQGSEA. This CDR3 spans 15 amino acids. Trimming took off 4 bases at V and 4 bases at J, with 19 bases between the two ends. CDR3: CSVVATPNRSYGYTF. The CDR3 region has the DNA TGCAGCGTTGTAGCGACGCCGAACAGAAGCTATGGCTACACCTTC.

This clonotype was counted only a few times. The rearrangement uses TRBV6-2 or TRBV6-3 and TRBJ1-2, with D unclear. This CDR3 contains 12 residues. Looked up from germline, CDR1 is MNHEY and CDR2 is SVGEGT. V gave up 6 bases and J gave up 8 bases, with 13 bases separating them. The CDR3 coding sequence is TGTGCCAGCAGCCTCGCAAAACGCGGCTACACCTTC. It encodes CASSLAKRGYTF.

The table lists this clonotype with a few counts. The chain recombines TRBV6-2 or TRBV6-3 with TRBJ2-1; D gene uncertain. Trimming left V 8 bases short and J 0 bases short, with 11 bases between. The CDR3 sequence is 14 residues long. Germline V lookup: CDR1 MNHEY, CDR2 SVGEGT. DNA for the CDR3: TGTGCCAGCGATCATGACGGCTCCTACAATGAGCAGTTCTTC. It translates to CASDHDGSYNEQFF.

V and J are TRBV2 and TRBJ1-4; 8 nucleotides align to TRBD1. The CDR3 has 15 residues. J was trimmed by 7 bases and V by 7 bases; bases with no gene match: 11. The germline CDR1 and CDR2 sequences are SNHLY and FYNNEI. CDR3 amino acids: CASTELQGAVEKLFF. For the CDR3, the DNA is TGTGCCAGCACCGAACTGCAGGGGGCGGTTGAAAAACTGTTTTTT.

J is TRBJ2-3 and V is TRBV7-2; TRBD1 agrees at 9 bases. Trimming removed 5 bases from V and 4 bases from J; junction bases left unmatched: 4. The CDR3 has 14 amino acids. Germline V lookup: CDR1 SGHTA, CDR2 FQGNSA. The CDR3 bases are TGTGCCAGCAGCCCTGGGACAGGGCCAGATACGCAGTATTTT. This sequence encodes CASSPGTGPDTQYF.

The V gene is TRBV27, the J gene TRBJ1-2; TRBD1 aligns across 7 bases. This CDR3 is built from 14 residues. Looked up from germline, CDR1 is MNHEY and CDR2 is SMNVEV (reference sequence). V shed 6 bases and J 2 bases; nucleotides not matched to a gene: 6. This CDR3 reads CASSEMTGNYGYTF. CDR3 in DNA: TGTGCCAGCAGCGAGATGACAGGGAACTATGGCTACACCTTC.

This chain connects TRBV13 to TRBJ2-7; D may match TRBD1 or TRBD2 (6 bases each). The CDR3 totals 14 residues. The germline V gene has CDR1 PRHDT and CDR2 FYEKMQ (reference sequence). V lost 5 bases to trimming and J lost 4 bases, with 15 bases between them. DNA for the CDR3: TGTGCCAGCAGCACAAAAGGGGGGTCGTACGAGCAGTACTTC. Translating gives CASSTKGGSYEQYF.

The chain links TRBV7-2 to TRBJ1-1; D not certain. CDR3 size: 14 residues. V was cut by 5 bases and J by 1 base, with 11 bases left in between. CDR1 is SGHTA and CDR2 is FQGNSA in the germline V gene. The CDR3 nucleotides read TGTGCCAGCAGCACTGCCTCTTGGAACACTGAAGCTTTCTTT. The encoded protein is CASSTASWNTEAFF.